A single sample is the source of the 8 T cell receptor beta chains below, sequenced in a study of cytomegalovirus exposure and HLA in healthy donors. PCR amplification relied on 60 Vbeta primers (plus 13 Jbeta primers). Clones were sequenced by immunoSEQ multiplex PCR, and TCRdb holds only the in-frame ones, with some missing. This table holds around 75,000 clones. The sequenced sample was PBMCs. The receptors were gathered from a boy younger than 18 in good health and CMV-seronegative.

The chain joins TRBV30 to TRBJ1-2, with TRBD1 as a possible D gene (6 bases). This CDR3 contains 15 residues. Germline lookup yields CDR1 GTSNPN and CDR2 SVGIG (reference sequence). The V end lost 8 bases, the J end lost 8 bases, and 27 bases lay between the germline ends. CDR3 sequence: CAGLGGGQGTFGYTF. Written as DNA, the CDR3 is TGTGCCGGTCTAGGGGGAGGGCAGGGCACATTCGGCTACACCTTC.

The CDR3, as DNA: TGTGCCAGCTCACCGAATACAGCGGGTCAGCCCCAGCATTTT. It encodes CASSPNTAGQPQHF. J is TRBJ1-5 and V is TRBV18; D is undetermined. Deletions cut 3 bases from V and 6 bases from J, with 12 bases between. Germline CDR1 KGHSH, CDR2 LQKENI. The CDR3 consists of 14 residues.

The chain combines TRBV12-1 with TRBJ2-5; no check of the table's D call, TRBD1, against the DNA was made. TRBV12-1 is recorded as a pseudogene. The CDR3 runs to 13 residues. In DNA form, the CDR3 reads TGTGCCAGCAGGTGGGGGCGCCGGGCGACCCAGTACTTC. This codes for CASRWGRRATQYF.

The chain carries TRBV23-1 and TRBJ1-4; 8 nucleotides agree with TRBD1. TRBV23-1 is filed as an ORF, its function uncertain. The ends lost 2 bases at V and 4 bases at J; junction bases unmatched: 12. There are 18 residues in the CDR3. The DNA of the CDR3 is TGCGCCAGCAGTCAACTCTTCAGGGGGCAGAACAGTAATGAAAAACTGTTTTTT. Translating it yields CASSQLFRGQNSNEKLFF.

The gene calls are TRBV9 and TRBJ2-2, with TRBD1 matching 9 bases. The CDR3 totals 16 residues. Germline CDR1 is SGDLS and CDR2 is YYNGEE. Trimming took 0 bases from V and 7 from J; bases not matched to a gene: 7. In DNA form, the CDR3 reads TGTGCCAGCAGCGTAGCGAGGACAGGGGTTGGCGGGGAGCTGTTTTTT. The encoded protein is CASSVARTGVGGELFF.

The chain couples TRBV25-1 to TRBJ2-1; TRBD2 aligns across 12 bases. CDR1 and CDR2 (germline): MGHDK, SYGVNS. The V gene end was trimmed by 2 bases and the J gene end by 6 bases; junction bases not matched to a gene: 8. The CDR3 runs to 17 residues. The CDR3 nucleotides are TGTGCCAGCAGTGAACCCTACACTAGCGGGGGGTTCAATGAGCAGTTCTTC. It is translated as CASSEPYTSGGFNEQFF.

This chain joins TRBV27 and TRBJ1-2; 9 bases match TRBD1. With 9 bases clipped from V and 0 bases from J, the junction kept 8 bases outside the gene matches. From germline, CDR1 is MNHEY and CDR2 SMNVEV (reference sequence). This CDR3 is 15 amino acids long. The CDR3 spells CASSLQGAANYGYTF. The DNA of the CDR3 is TGTGCCAGTTCCTTACAGGGGGCGGCTAACTATGGCTACACCTTC.

The gene calls are TRBV5-1 and TRBJ1-1, with 9 positions matching TRBD1. The CDR3 extends over 14 amino acids. With 3 bases clipped from V and 3 bases from J, the junction kept 3 bases outside the gene matches. The germline gives CDR1 SGHRS, CDR2 YFSETQ. The CDR3 DNA sequence: TGCGCCAGCAGCTACAGGGGGCGTGACACTGAAGCTTTCTTT. This gives the protein CASSYRGRDTEAFF.